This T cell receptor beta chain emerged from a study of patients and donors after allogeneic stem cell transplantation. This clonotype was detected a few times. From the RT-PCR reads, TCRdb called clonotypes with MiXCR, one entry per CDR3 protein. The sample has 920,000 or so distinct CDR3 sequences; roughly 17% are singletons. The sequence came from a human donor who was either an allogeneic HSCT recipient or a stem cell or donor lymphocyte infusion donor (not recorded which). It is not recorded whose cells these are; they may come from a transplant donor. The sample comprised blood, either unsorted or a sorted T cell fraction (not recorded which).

The CDR3 reads CSASGSSIYEQYF. The CDR3 nucleotides are TGCAGTGCTAGCGGGAGTAGTATATACGAGCAGTACTTC. The V gene is TRBV20-1, the J gene TRBJ2-7; D may be TRBD2 (6 bases). V was pared by 3 bases and J by 4 bases, with 13 bases between. This CDR3 is 13 amino acids long. Germline V gives CDR1 DFQATT, CDR2 SNEGSKA (reference sequence).